Here is one T cell receptor (beta chain) with its context. This record comes from a study of OX40 agonist ivuxolimab in advanced cancers. The germline V and J ends were trimmed by 0 bases and 4 bases, with 16 bases remaining between them. CDR3 length equals 17 residues. The germline V gene has CDR1 LNHNV and CDR2 YYDKDF (reference sequence). Data came from immunoSEQ multiplex PCR; TCRdb stores just in-frame clones and leaves some out. The table has some 110,000 clones, 92% seen once. The sample in question was CD4+ or CD8+ T cells sorted from blood, obtained in a trial of the OX40 agonist ivuxolimab. The chain carries TRBV15 and TRBJ1-5; tentative D call: TRBD1 (5 bases). The receptor comes from an adult with an advanced solid tumor such as melanoma, head and neck, liver or kidney cancer. CDR3 sequence: CATSRELETGRNQPQHF. DNA for the CDR3: TGTGCCACCAGCAGAGAGCTGGAAACAGGCCGTAATCAGCCCCAGCATTTT.